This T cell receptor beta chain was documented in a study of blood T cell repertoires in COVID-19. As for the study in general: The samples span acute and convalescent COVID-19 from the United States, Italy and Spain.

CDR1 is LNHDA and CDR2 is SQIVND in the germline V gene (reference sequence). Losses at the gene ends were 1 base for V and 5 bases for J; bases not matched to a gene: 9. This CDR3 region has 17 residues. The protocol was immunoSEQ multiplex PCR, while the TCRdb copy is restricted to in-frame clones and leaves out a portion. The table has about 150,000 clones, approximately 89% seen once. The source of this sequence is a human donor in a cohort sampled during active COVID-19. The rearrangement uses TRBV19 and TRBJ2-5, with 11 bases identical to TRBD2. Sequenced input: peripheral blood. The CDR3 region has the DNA TGTGCCAGTAGTATAGTAGGCCTAGCGGGGGGTTGGGAGACCCAGTACTTC. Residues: CASSIVGLAGGWETQYF.